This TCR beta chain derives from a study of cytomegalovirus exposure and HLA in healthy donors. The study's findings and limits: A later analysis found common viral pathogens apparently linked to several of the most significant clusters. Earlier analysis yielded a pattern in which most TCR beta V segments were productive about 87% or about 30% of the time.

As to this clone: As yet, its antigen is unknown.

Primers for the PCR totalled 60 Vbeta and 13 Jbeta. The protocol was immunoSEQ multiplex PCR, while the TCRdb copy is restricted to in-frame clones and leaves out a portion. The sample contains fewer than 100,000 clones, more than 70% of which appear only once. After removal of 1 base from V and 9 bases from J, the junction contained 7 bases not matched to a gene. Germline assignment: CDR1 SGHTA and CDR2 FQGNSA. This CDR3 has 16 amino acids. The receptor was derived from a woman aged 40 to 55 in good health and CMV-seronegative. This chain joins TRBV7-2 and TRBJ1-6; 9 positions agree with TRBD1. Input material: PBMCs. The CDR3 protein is CASSLDRDRAVSPLHF. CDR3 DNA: TGTGCCAGCAGCTTAGACCGGGACAGGGCTGTTTCACCCCTCCACTTT.